This passage covers 13 T cell receptor beta chains from one sample sequenced in a study of blood T cell repertoires in COVID-19. Assay used: immunoSEQ multiplex PCR; TCRdb lists only in-frame clones, some missing. The sample records about 58,000 clones, about 88% being singletons. What was sequenced was peripheral blood. The receptors derive from a woman aged 60-75 years with active COVID-19.

The chain links TRBV19 to TRBJ2-5, with 8 bases aligning to TRBD2. The length of the CDR3 is 14 residues. Losses at the gene ends were 4 bases for V and 5 bases for J; bases not matched to a gene: 6. CDR1 LNHDA and CDR2 SQIVND come from the germline V gene (reference sequence). The CDR3 here is CASSTPGGVETQYF. CDR3 coding DNA: TGTGCCAGTAGTACCCCCGGGGGGGTCGAGACCCAGTACTTC. Full variable domain (outside the CDR3, taken from reference TRBV19 and TRBJ2-5): DGGITQSPKYLFRKEGQNVTLSCEQNLNHDAMYWYRQDPGQGLRLIYYSQIVNDFQKGDIAEGYSVSREKKESFPLTVTSAQKNPTAFYLCASSTPGGVETQYFGPGTRLLVL.

V and J are TRBV11-2 and TRBJ1-2; D ambiguous. The CDR3 has 13 amino acids. Germline values: CDR1 SGHAT, CDR2 FQNNGV. Trimming took off 2 bases at V and 4 bases at J, with 8 bases between the two ends. Written as DNA, the CDR3 is TGTGCCAGCAGCTTACGAGCCTCCTATGGCTACACCTTC. Translating gives CASSLRASYGYTF.

The rearrangement links TRBV14 to TRBJ1-4, with 11 positions matching TRBD1. Germline trimming cut 4 bases from V and 3 bases from J; bases unmatched to any gene: 13. The germline V gene encodes CDR1 SGHDN and CDR2 FVKESK. This CDR3 spans 19 amino acids. The CDR3 bases are TGTGCCAGCAGCCGACATTTTAGGACAGGGGGCTCGGCTAATGAAAAACTGTTTTTT. As protein: CASSRHFRTGGSANEKLFF.

V and J are TRBV12-3 or TRBV12-4 and TRBJ1-1, with D unresolved. The CDR3 loop spans 13 amino acids. The V end was cut by 7 bases, the J end by 6 bases, with 15 bases between. As DNA, the CDR3 is TGTGCCAGCACCTCAGGAGGATTTTCTGAAGCTTTCTTT. This codes for CASTSGGFSEAFF.

The J gene is TRBJ2-3, the V gene TRBV7-6; 9 nucleotides align to TRBD2. Per the germline V gene, CDR1 is SGHVS and CDR2 is FNYEAQ. V lost 5 bases and J lost 3; bases outside the gene matches: 6. The CDR3 extends over 15 amino acids. The CDR3 sequence: CASSRSGGPTDTQYF. The CDR3 bases are TGTGCCAGCAGCCGAAGCGGGGGGCCAACAGATACGCAGTATTTT.

The chain has TRBV11-2 and TRBJ2-1; tentatively, D is TRBD1 (5 bases). Germline CDR1 reads SGHAT; CDR2 reads FQNNGV. The ends were cut back, 5 bases at V and 3 bases at J, with 5 bases in the middle. The CDR3 sequence is 12 residues long. CDR3 bases: TGTGCCAGCAGCGACAGCTACAATGAGCAGTTCTTC. It specifies CASSDSYNEQFF.

The V call is TRBV5-4, the J call TRBJ1-2; 10 bases are shared with TRBD1. J lost 5 bases, V lost 3 bases, and 7 bases had no gene match. There are 15 residues in the CDR3. Germline-derived CDR1 and CDR2 are SGHNT and YYREEE (reference sequence). In nucleotides, the CDR3 is TGTGCCAGCAGCTGGCGGGGACAGGGGACTTATGGCTACACCTTC. Translating it yields CASSWRGQGTYGYTF.

The chain combines TRBV19 with TRBJ1-2; the match to TRBD1 covers 9 bases. Germline assignment: CDR1 LNHDA and CDR2 SQIVND (reference sequence). The CDR3 is 14 residues long. V was clipped by 9 bases and J by 5 bases; unmatched bases: 10. The CDR3 region has the DNA TGTGCCAGCAAACAGGGGGCGAGAAGTTATGGCTACACCTTC. This codes for CASKQGARSYGYTF. Filled out from reference TRBV19 and TRBJ1-2, the complete variable domain reads DGGITQSPKYLFRKEGQNVTLSCEQNLNHDAMYWYRQDPGQGLRLIYYSQIVNDFQKGDIAEGYSVSREKKESFPLTVTSAQKNPTAFYLCASKQGARSYGYTFGSGTRLTVV.

The chain recombines TRBV10-3 with TRBJ2-5; 7 bases are shared with TRBD1. In germline, CDR1 is ENHRY, CDR2 SYGVKD. The CDR3 totals 17 residues. Trimming removed 4 bases from V and 5 bases from J; junction bases left unmatched: 16. This chain's CDR3 is CAISALPPTGTSETQYF. The CDR3 DNA reads as TGTGCCATCAGTGCCCTTCCCCCGACAGGGACATCGGAGACCCAGTACTTC.

The V gene is TRBV5-5, the J gene TRBJ2-6; a weak D match, TRBD1 (5 bases). The V end lost 3 bases, the J end lost 0 bases, and 7 bases lay between the germline ends. Germline assignment: CDR1 SGHKS and CDR2 YYEKEE (reference sequence). The CDR3 spans 15 residues. CDR3 loop: CASSSRDSGANVLTF. The CDR3 nucleotides are TGTGCCAGCAGCTCCAGGGACTCTGGGGCCAACGTCCTGACTTTC.

The chain uses TRBV5-1 and TRBJ1-1, with D possibly TRBD1 on 6 matching bases. Trimming left V 6 bases short and J 5 bases short, with 14 bases between. Germline lookup yields CDR1 SGHRS and CDR2 YFSETQ. This CDR3 contains 13 residues. The CDR3 sequence is CASTQGWRTEAFF. The CDR3 nucleotides read TGCGCCAGCACGCAGGGGTGGCGAACTGAAGCTTTCTTT.

The chain joins TRBV6-5 to TRBJ2-3; 7 nucleotides line up with TRBD2. V lost 6 bases, J lost 3 bases, and 9 bases stayed unmatched. Germline V gene sequence: CDR1 MNHEY, CDR2 SVGAGI. The CDR3 loop spans 15 amino acids. In DNA, the CDR3 is TGTGCCAGCAGAGGCTTAGCGGGTAAGACAGATACGCAGTATTTT. Encoded protein: CASRGLAGKTDTQYF.

The chain employs TRBV2 and TRBJ2-1; 10 bases map to TRBD2. The V gene end was trimmed by 7 bases and the J gene end by 4 bases; junction bases not matched to a gene: 10. CDR3 size: 16 residues. Looked up from germline, CDR1 is SNHLY and CDR2 is FYNNEI. The CDR3: CASTLPGLAEYNEQFF. The CDR3, as DNA: TGTGCCAGCACCCTCCCCGGACTAGCGGAGTACAATGAGCAGTTCTTC.